Listed below are T cell receptor beta chains from one sample, sequenced in a study of blood T cell repertoires in COVID-19. Generated by immunoSEQ multiplex PCR, the TCRdb table keeps only in-frame clones and is missing some. The table includes roughly 330,000 clones, 80% to 90% detected once. The sequencing input was PBMCs or T cells enriched from blood (not recorded which). Every receptor here comes from a man aged 25-40 years who had recovered from COVID-19. Both conserved end residues are trimmed from each CDR3. D genes are given only for firm matches.

D gene: TRBD1
V gene: TRBV10-3
CDR3 protein: AISESFQGGSRRTGTEAF

D gene: .
V gene: TRBV18
CDR3 protein: ASSPIERGPLH

D gene: TRBD1
V gene: TRBV5-1
CDR3 protein: ASRTTTGVDSPLH

D gene: .
V gene: TRBV4-2
CDR3 protein: ASSQVGGPGELF

D gene: TRBD1
V gene: TRBV10-3
CDR3 protein: AISPGTGSQPQH

D gene: .
V gene: TRBV4-1
CDR3 protein: ASSPDSYYEQY

D gene: .
V gene: TRBV7-2
CDR3 protein: ASSLSGNQPQH

D gene: .
V gene: TRBV2
CDR3 protein: ASSWVDSSYNEQF

D gene: TRBD1
V gene: TRBV6-5
CDR3 protein: AARTGNNYGYT

D gene: .
V gene: TRBV6-5
CDR3 protein: ASSIRARGGTEAF

D gene: TRBD1
V gene: TRBV28
CDR3 protein: ASSHNRGWGQPQH

D gene: .
V gene: TRBV7-2
CDR3 protein: ASSLVFVGGGHREQY

D gene: .
V gene: TRBV9
CDR3 protein: ASSPTRRSRTGELF

D gene: TRBD2
V gene: TRBV14
CDR3 protein: ASSQAGLLVEQF

D gene: .
V gene: TRBV2
CDR3 protein: ASSELTNYGYT

D gene: TRBD1
V gene: TRBV7-9
CDR3 protein: ASSQGTGGNQPQH

D gene: TRBD2
V gene: TRBV24-1
CDR3 protein: ATSDLQTSDTDTQY

D gene: .
V gene: TRBV19
CDR3 protein: ASSGGNEQF

D gene: .
V gene: TRBV6-6
CDR3 protein: ASSPFEGNTEAF

D gene: TRBD1
V gene: TRBV28
CDR3 protein: ASSFRDRDHEQY

D gene: TRBD2
V gene: TRBV6-5
CDR3 protein: ASSWTSGGGEQY

D gene: TRBD1
V gene: TRBV11-2
CDR3 protein: ASSTTGGRAEAF

D gene: .
V gene: TRBV5-5
CDR3 protein: ASSLSSVMFVYEQF

D gene: TRBD1
V gene: TRBV20-1
CDR3 protein: SASATDRGHEKLF

D gene: TRBD1
V gene: TRBV11-3
CDR3 protein: ASSKPGQGVF

D gene: .
V gene: TRBV4-1
CDR3 protein: ASSLQVENTEAF

D gene: .
V gene: TRBV3-1/TRBV3-2
CDR3 protein: ASSQITGIAGANVLT

D gene: .
V gene: TRBV21-1
CDR3 protein: ASTSDRNYGYT

D gene: TRBD1
V gene: TRBV28
CDR3 protein: ASSLGTGNHQPQH

D gene: .
V gene: TRBV5-1
CDR3 protein: ASSPGRTDYEQY

D gene: .
V gene: TRBV11-2
CDR3 protein: ASSLRVSSYEQY

D gene: .
V gene: TRBV3-1/TRBV3-2
CDR3 protein: ASSQDEGGGTDTQY

D gene: .
V gene: TRBV12-3/TRBV12-4
CDR3 protein: ASRLTGNTEAF

D gene: .
V gene: TRBV10-3
CDR3 protein: AIRYRDSYEQY

D gene: TRBD1
V gene: TRBV7-9
CDR3 protein: ASSKITGGGSPLH

D gene: TRBD1
V gene: TRBV4-1
CDR3 protein: ASSQDRGQTGGRWYGYT

D gene: .
V gene: TRBV15
CDR3 protein: ATSRIYSADTQY

D gene: .
V gene: TRBV7-9
CDR3 protein: ASSLVRGLLTDTQY

D gene: TRBD2
V gene: TRBV10-1
CDR3 protein: ASSSGGPPYEQY

D gene: .
V gene: TRBV9
CDR3 protein: ASSPGSPISYEQY

D gene: .
V gene: TRBV9
CDR3 protein: ASSASVGAYGYT

D gene: TRBD1
V gene: TRBV7-9
CDR3 protein: ASSSKWTGPMDQETQY

D gene: .
V gene: TRBV2
CDR3 protein: ASSVDRRQPQH

D gene: .
V gene: TRBV5-1
CDR3 protein: ASSLDRPGTKNIQY

D gene: .
V gene: TRBV12-3/TRBV12-4
CDR3 protein: ASSRGGAKLF

D gene: .
V gene: TRBV19
CDR3 protein: ASRDDSNYGYT

D gene: .
V gene: TRBV7-8
CDR3 protein: ASSFRAPSYNEQF

D gene: .
V gene: TRBV28
CDR3 protein: ASRLGGGDNTIY

D gene: .
V gene: TRBV19
CDR3 protein: ASSDYRGTSGANVLT

D gene: TRBD2
V gene: TRBV28
CDR3 protein: ASSPGLASTDTQY

D gene: .
V gene: TRBV7-9
CDR3 protein: ASSHRVLDTEAF

D gene: TRBD2
V gene: TRBV5-1
CDR3 protein: ASSLRGGLSYNEQF

D gene: TRBD2
V gene: TRBV25-1
CDR3 protein: ASSELWGLAVQETQY

D gene: .
V gene: TRBV27
CDR3 protein: ASSFMGPLSTEAF

D gene: .
V gene: TRBV27
CDR3 protein: ASRKTGSTNYGYT

D gene: TRBD1
V gene: TRBV27
CDR3 protein: ASSLGPGAGGHEQY

D gene: .
V gene: TRBV7-8
CDR3 protein: ASSASTSGSYGYT